These T cell receptor beta chains were read from a single sample in a study of T cells in Graves' hyperthyroidism and ophthalmopathy. TCRdb passed the multiplex PCR reads through MiXCR, listing each CDR3 protein once. Of roughly 350,000 distinct CDR3 sequences listed, roughly 13% were seen once; the top ten hold almost 35%. Material: blood. The source of these receptors is a woman aged 40-49 years with Graves' ophthalmopathy. The conserved cysteine and the conserved F or W are not part of the CDR3 here. A D gene is named only where the DNA matches it firmly. Rows may omit the clone size; those that give it use once, few, many or a size class.

j_call: TRBJ1-3; clone_size: many; v_call: TRBV12-3/TRBV12-4; d_call: -; cdr3_aa: ASSLPRVGGNTIY
j_call: TRBJ2-7; clone_size: many; v_call: TRBV13; d_call: -; cdr3_aa: ASSMTGISYEQY
j_call: TRBJ1-1; clone_size: -; v_call: TRBV19; d_call: -; cdr3_aa: ASSPLPGRAEAF
j_call: TRBJ2-3; clone_size: many; v_call: TRBV29-1; d_call: -; cdr3_aa: SVEDPRLLMGDTQY
j_call: TRBJ1-6; clone_size: -; v_call: TRBV5-1; d_call: -; cdr3_aa: ASSLVVRRAGPYSPLH
j_call: TRBJ2-1; clone_size: many; v_call: TRBV10-3; d_call: -; cdr3_aa: AISEWMGEQF
j_call: TRBJ1-4; clone_size: -; v_call: TRBV29-1; d_call: -; cdr3_aa: SVDAGASNEKLF
j_call: TRBJ1-1; clone_size: many; v_call: TRBV6-1; d_call: -; cdr3_aa: ASSEAVEAF
j_call: TRBJ1-2; clone_size: many; v_call: TRBV2; d_call: -; cdr3_aa: ASSPGLQLGYT
j_call: TRBJ1-6; clone_size: many; v_call: TRBV12-3/TRBV12-4; d_call: -; cdr3_aa: ASSFAGLNSPLH
j_call: TRBJ1-1; clone_size: many; v_call: TRBV15; d_call: TRBD1; cdr3_aa: ATSAPGTGNTEAF
j_call: TRBJ2-1; clone_size: many; v_call: TRBV28; d_call: -; cdr3_aa: ASSFPGNYNEQF
j_call: TRBJ2-5; clone_size: many; v_call: TRBV19; d_call: TRBD2; cdr3_aa: ASRDLGGSETQY
j_call: TRBJ2-7; clone_size: many; v_call: TRBV9; d_call: TRBD1; cdr3_aa: ASSPRTGWAYEQY
j_call: TRBJ2-3; clone_size: few; v_call: TRBV7-9; d_call: TRBD1; cdr3_aa: ASSPTSTGQGDTQY
j_call: TRBJ1-4; clone_size: -; v_call: TRBV4-1; d_call: TRBD1; cdr3_aa: ASSRPGQGGEKLF
j_call: TRBJ2-1; clone_size: few; v_call: TRBV5-6; d_call: -; cdr3_aa: ASSWGDNEQF
j_call: TRBJ2-7; clone_size: many; v_call: TRBV28; d_call: TRBD1; cdr3_aa: ASSRGTGNYEQY
j_call: TRBJ2-7; clone_size: few; v_call: TRBV20-1; d_call: -; cdr3_aa: SAPTSSWENKQY
j_call: TRBJ1-4; clone_size: -; v_call: TRBV5-1; d_call: TRBD1; cdr3_aa: ASSRGQGRGNEKLF
j_call: TRBJ2-5; clone_size: many; v_call: TRBV15; d_call: TRBD2; cdr3_aa: ATSRPGLAVETQY
j_call: TRBJ1-6; clone_size: many; v_call: TRBV7-2; d_call: TRBD1; cdr3_aa: ASSLNRGGWNSPLH
j_call: TRBJ1-1; clone_size: -; v_call: TRBV5-4; d_call: -; cdr3_aa: ASSPLNEVNTEAF
j_call: TRBJ2-3; clone_size: many; v_call: TRBV7-2; d_call: TRBD2; cdr3_aa: ASSHWRSGGALDTQY
j_call: TRBJ2-5; clone_size: few; v_call: TRBV3-1; d_call: -; cdr3_aa: ASSQHQETQY
j_call: TRBJ1-2; clone_size: few; v_call: TRBV29-1; d_call: -; cdr3_aa: SVVAGYT
j_call: TRBJ2-5; clone_size: few; v_call: TRBV27; d_call: -; cdr3_aa: ASSLRGFRGETQY
j_call: TRBJ1-1; clone_size: many; v_call: TRBV27; d_call: -; cdr3_aa: ASSFEGVNTEAF
j_call: TRBJ2-7; clone_size: many; v_call: TRBV12-3/TRBV12-4; d_call: -; cdr3_aa: ASSLVRGEQY
j_call: TRBJ1-6; clone_size: many; v_call: TRBV2; d_call: -; cdr3_aa: ASSARGELNSSPLH
j_call: TRBJ2-5; clone_size: many; v_call: TRBV11-2; d_call: -; cdr3_aa: ASSLSVGETQY